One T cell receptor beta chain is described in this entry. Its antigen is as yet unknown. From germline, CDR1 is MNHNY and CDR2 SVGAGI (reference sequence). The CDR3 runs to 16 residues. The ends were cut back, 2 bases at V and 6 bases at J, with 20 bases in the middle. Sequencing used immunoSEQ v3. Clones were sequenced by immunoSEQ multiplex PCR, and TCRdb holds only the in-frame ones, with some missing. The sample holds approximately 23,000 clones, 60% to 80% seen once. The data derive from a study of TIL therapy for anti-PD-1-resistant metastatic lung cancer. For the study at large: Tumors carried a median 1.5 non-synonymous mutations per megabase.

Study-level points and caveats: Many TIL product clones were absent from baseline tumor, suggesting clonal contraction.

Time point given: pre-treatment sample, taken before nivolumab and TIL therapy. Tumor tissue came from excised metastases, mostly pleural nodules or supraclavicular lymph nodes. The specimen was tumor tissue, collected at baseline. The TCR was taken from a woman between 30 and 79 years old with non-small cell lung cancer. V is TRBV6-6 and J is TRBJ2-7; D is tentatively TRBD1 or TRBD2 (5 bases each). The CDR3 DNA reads TGTGCCAGCAGTTACCCCGCCGGGCCAAATGGGGGCGAGCAGTACTTC. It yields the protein CASSYPAGPNGGEQYF.